This T cell receptor (beta chain) was identified in a study of blood T cells in healthy people across ages. V dropped 4 bases and J dropped 0; count of bases not matched to a gene: 6. CDR3 size: 16 residues. The germline V gene encodes CDR1 MDHEN and CDR2 SYDVKM. Primers used in a second PCR of about 6 to 11 cycles were a sample-barcoded 5' primer and a J-beta primer mix. TCRdb reanalysed the 5' RACE reads using MiXCR and keeps one entry per CDR3 protein. The sample has about 1.6 million distinct CDR3 sequences, 34% seen once. The clonotype originates from a woman aged 25 to 45 in good health. Sequencing was carried out using blood. The chain is built from TRBV28 and TRBJ2-1; TRBD1 matches at 7 bases. CDR3 DNA: TGTGCCAGCAGTTCGCGACAGGGTCTCTCCTACAATGAGCAGTTCTTC. Encoded protein: CASSSRQGLSYNEQFF.